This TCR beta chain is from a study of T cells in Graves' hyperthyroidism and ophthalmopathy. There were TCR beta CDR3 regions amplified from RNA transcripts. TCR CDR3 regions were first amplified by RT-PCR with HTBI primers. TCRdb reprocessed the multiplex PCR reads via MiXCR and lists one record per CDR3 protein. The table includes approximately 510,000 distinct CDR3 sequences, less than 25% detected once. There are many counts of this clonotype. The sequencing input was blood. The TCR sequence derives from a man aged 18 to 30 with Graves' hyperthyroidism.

The DNA of the CDR3 is TGCAGTGCCGAAGATGACAGTTTGAATTACGAGCAGTACTTC. Its protein product is CSAEDDSLNYEQYF. This rearrangement joins TRBV20-1 to TRBJ2-7; a possible D gene is TRBD1 (5 bases). The V and J ends lost 6 bases and 4 bases respectively, with 19 bases between them. This CDR3 has 14 amino acids. CDR1 is DFQATT and CDR2 is SNEGSKA in the germline V gene (reference sequence).